This TCR beta chain stems from a study of blood T cell repertoires in COVID-19. In regard to this clone: This same CDR3 is encoded by further DNA sequences in the sample.

Only in-frame clones appear in the TCRdb table, and some are missing; sequencing was by immunoSEQ multiplex PCR. The table shows 380,000 or so clones, with less than 90% occurring only once. The Seattle patients joined while their infection was active and were tracked longitudinally afterward. This clonotype originated in a woman in her sixties with COVID-19, enrolled during active disease. Sequenced input: peripheral blood.

CDR3 bases: TGCGCCAGCAGTCCGGGACAGGGTAGCTACGAGCAGTACTTC. As protein: CASSPGQGSYEQYF. The chain is built from TRBV4-3 and TRBJ2-7, with TRBD1 matching over 9 bases. This CDR3 is built from 14 residues. V lost 6 bases to trimming and J lost 3 bases; unmatched junction nucleotides: 6. CDR1 is LGHNA and CDR2 is YSLEER in the germline V gene.